This T cell receptor (beta chain) was obtained from a study of tumour-infiltrating T cells in Burkitt lymphoma. Study-wide background: Patients covered every epidemiological subtype of Burkitt lymphoma. Productive clonality predicted overall and progression-free survival.

The CDR3 totals 14 residues. Germline assignment: CDR1 MNHEY and CDR2 SVGAGI. V lost 5 bases, J lost 1 base, and 11 bases lay in between. Clones were read by immunoSEQ multiplex PCR, and TCRdb kept only the in-frame ones, dropping some. The sample contains about 920 clones, around a fifth of which appear only once. The J gene is TRBJ2-5, the V gene TRBV6-5, with a tentative D call TRBD1 (6 bases). Sequenced: tumor tissue. The receptor's source is a human donor with Burkitt lymphoma. The CDR3 loop reads CASSPLGGQETQYF. In DNA, the CDR3 is TGTGCCAGCAGTCCACTAGGGGGCCAAGAGACCCAGTACTTC.